The T cell receptor beta chain under discussion was sequenced for a study of blood T cell repertoires in COVID-19. Study information: The United States, Italy and Spain were the sources of the acute and convalescent COVID-19 samples. T cells, B-cell-depleted T cells, or PBMCs provided the cDNA or gDNA that served as material.

Authors' data handling: Counts of nucleated cells, estimated from reference gene primer amplification, were obtained. Clones were sequenced by immunoSEQ multiplex PCR, and TCRdb holds only the in-frame ones, with some missing. V and J calls and clone size are as listed in that table; D and trimming were resolved from the DNA. The data contain 78,000 or so clones, around 83% of them seen just once; the ten biggest clones take up approximately 8.8%. CDR1 is MNHEY and CDR2 is SVGAGI in the germline V gene. Trimming took off 8 bases at V and 1 base at J, with 12 bases between the two ends. The CDR3 spans 13 residues.

The sequencing sample was made of peripheral blood. This receptor was obtained from a human donor in a cohort sampled during active COVID-19. V gene TRBV6-5 combines with J gene TRBJ2-7; a weak D match, TRBD1 (6 bases). In DNA form, the CDR3 reads TGTGCCAGCTTGGACAGCCATTCCTACGAGCAGTACTTC. It is translated as CASLDSHSYEQYF.